These T cell receptor beta chains were read from a single sample in a study of identical twins. TCRdb called the 5' RACE reads again in MiXCR, with one record for every CDR3 protein. The table lists some 500,000 distinct CDR3 sequences, 14% of them singletons, with approximately 0.98% in the top ten. These data also formed part of another study, on yellow fever vaccine responses in identical twins.

The sample taken for sequencing was CD4+ T cells sorted from blood. Receptors originate from a woman aged 18 to 35 in good health. Both conserved end residues are part of each CDR3. The order of the fields is J gene, D gene, V gene, clone size, CDR3 protein, CDR3 DNA. The D gene is left open where the match is weak. Not every row has a clone size; where given, it reads once, few, many or a size class.

J: TRBJ2-2; D: .; V: TRBV25-1; size: .; CDR3: CASSGQKDRPPYLTGELFF; DNA: TGTGCCAGCAGTGGACAAAAAGATCGTCCCCCATATCTCACCGGGGAGCTGTTTTTT
J: TRBJ2-1; D: TRBD2; V: TRBV20-1; size: few; CDR3: CSAQRGAPNEQFF; DNA: TGCAGTGCACAGCGGGGGGCCCCCAATGAGCAGTTCTTC
J: TRBJ2-1; D: TRBD1; V: TRBV24-1; size: .; CDR3: CATSEPGQPYNEQFF; DNA: TGTGCCACCAGTGAGCCGGGACAGCCCTACAATGAGCAGTTCTTC
J: TRBJ1-1; D: .; V: TRBV4-1; size: few; CDR3: CASSQEAVWGTEAFF; DNA: TGCGCCAGCAGCCAAGAGGCCGTTTGGGGCACTGAAGCTTTCTTT
J: TRBJ2-3; D: TRBD2; V: TRBV20-1; size: many; CDR3: CSASTLAGGTDTQYF; DNA: TGCAGTGCTAGTACTCTAGCGGGGGGCACAGATACGCAGTATTTT
J: TRBJ2-3; D: .; V: TRBV7-2; size: many; CDR3: CASSPLWLDSDTQYF; DNA: TGTGCCAGCAGCCCTCTTTGGCTAGACTCAGATACGCAGTATTTT
J: TRBJ2-3; D: TRBD2; V: TRBV5-1; size: many; CDR3: CASSQGLADTDTQYF; DNA: TGCGCCAGCAGCCAGGGACTAGCGGACACAGATACGCAGTATTTT
J: TRBJ1-6; D: TRBD1; V: TRBV23-1; size: .; CDR3: CASSQGQGDSPLHF; DNA: TGCGCCAGCAGTCAGGGACAGGGGGACTCACCCCTCCACTTT
J: TRBJ1-2; D: .; V: TRBV4-1; size: few; CDR3: CASSQRDGYGYTF; DNA: TGCGCCAGCAGCCAAAGGGACGGTTATGGCTACACCTTC
J: TRBJ2-3; D: TRBD2; V: TRBV28; size: few; CDR3: CATPLGLAGGPFWTDTQYF; DNA: TGTGCCACCCCCCTAGGACTAGCGGGAGGGCCGTTCTGGACAGATACGCAGTATTTT
J: TRBJ2-5; D: TRBD2; V: TRBV6-5; size: few; CDR3: CASSYMGSGRDQETQYF; DNA: TGTGCCAGCAGTTACATGGGTAGCGGGAGGGACCAAGAGACCCAGTACTTC
J: TRBJ2-5; D: .; V: TRBV29-1; size: .; CDR3: CSGGLSRETQYF; DNA: TGCAGCGGGGGGTTATCGCGCGAGACCCAGTACTTC
J: TRBJ2-1; D: TRBD2; V: TRBV7-9; size: few; CDR3: CASSLKLAGGQWNEQFF; DNA: TGTGCCAGCAGCTTAAAACTAGCGGGGGGGCAGTGGAATGAGCAGTTCTTC